A single sample gave rise to the 31 T cell receptor beta chains below, sequenced in a study of T cell changes during pregnancy in multiple sclerosis. The protocol was immunoSEQ multiplex PCR, while the TCRdb copy is restricted to in-frame clones and leaves out a portion. The sample has about 98,000 clones, about 91% seen once. The material was peripheral blood, obtained after pregnancy. These receptor sequences come from a female donor in good health, enrolled as a control in a pregnancy study.

The chain carries TRBV4-1 and TRBJ2-5; a weak D match, TRBD2 (5 bases). This CDR3 has 15 residues. The ends were cut back, 0 bases at V and 5 bases at J, with 13 bases in the middle. The germline V gene encodes CDR1 MGHRA and CDR2 YSYEKL. The CDR3 DNA reads TGCGCCAGCAGCCAAGATCTTAATAGAGGGGAGACCCAGTACTTC. It translates to CASSQDLNRGETQYF.

The rearrangement joins TRBV5-6 to TRBJ2-7; 9 bases align to TRBD2. The CDR3 loop spans 14 amino acids. Germline lookup yields CDR1 SGHDT and CDR2 YYEEEE. V lost 0 bases to trimming and J lost 4 bases; unmatched junction nucleotides: 2. The CDR3 loop is CASSLVAGGYEQYF. The CDR3 DNA reads as TGTGCCAGCAGCTTGGTGGCGGGAGGGTACGAGCAGTACTTC.

Comments on this clone: The sample holds other DNA sequences that translate to the same CDR3. This chain connects TRBV29-1 to TRBJ2-5; maybe TRBD2 (7 bases). The CDR3 length is 13 residues. Trimming shortened V by 4 bases and J by 5 bases, and 14 bases separated the two germline ends. Germline V lookup: CDR1 SQVTM, CDR2 ANQGSEA. The CDR3 is CSVVVGGRETQYF. The DNA of the CDR3 is TGCAGCGTTGTTGTGGGGGGGCGGGAGACCCAGTACTTC.

The rearrangement joins TRBV6-6 to TRBJ2-3, with D maybe TRBD2 (5 bases). V was pared by 7 bases and J by 1 base, with 12 bases between. CDR1 MNHNY and CDR2 SVGAGI come from the germline V gene (reference sequence). This CDR3 region has 14 residues. The CDR3 reads CASNTRFGTDTQYF. The DNA of the CDR3 is TGTGCCAGCAATACTAGGTTCGGCACAGATACGCAGTATTTT.

The rearrangement links TRBV11-3 to TRBJ2-1; D possibly corresponds to TRBD1 (6 bases). The CDR3 is 13 amino acids. Germline CDR1 is SGHNT and CDR2 is YENEEA. The V gene lost 3 bases and the J gene lost 8 bases, with 11 bases spanning the gap. This chain's CDR3 is CASSFNRAHEQFF. The CDR3 DNA reads as TGTGCCAGCAGCTTCAACAGGGCCCATGAGCAGTTCTTC. Using reference TRBV11-3 and TRBJ2-1 for the parts outside the CDR3, the full variable domain is EAGVVQSPRYKIIEKKQPVAFWCNPISGHNTLYWYLQNLGQGPELLIRYENEEAVDDSQLPKDRFSAERLKGVDSTLKIQPAELGDSAVYLCASSFNRAHEQFFGPGTRLTVL.

CDR3 sequence reads: CASREGRLNEKLFF. CDR3 DNA: TGTGCCAGCAGGGAGGGACGGCTTAATGAAAAACTGTTTTTT. The gene calls are TRBV2 and TRBJ1-4; perhaps TRBD1 as D (5 bases). Trimming stripped 6 bases from V and 4 bases from J, with 12 bases between. The CDR3 has 14 residues. CDR1 and CDR2 from the germline V gene are SNHLY and FYNNEI.

The chain uses TRBV27 and TRBJ1-5; the D gene is possibly TRBD1 (6 bases). This CDR3 contains 13 residues. Trimming took off 7 bases at V and 4 bases at J, with 11 bases between the two ends. The germline gives CDR1 MNHEY, CDR2 SMNVEV (reference sequence). CDR3 in amino acids: CASTIQGNQPQHF. Here the CDR3 DNA reads TGTGCCAGCACCATACAGGGTAATCAGCCCCAGCATTTT.

The chain recombines TRBV19 with TRBJ1-5; possible D gene TRBD1, 5 bases. This CDR3 has 15 residues. From germline, CDR1 is LNHDA and CDR2 SQIVND (reference sequence). The V end was cut by 9 bases, the J end by 0 bases, with 15 bases between. CDR3 loop: CASANTGNSNQPQHF. The CDR3 nucleotides read TGTGCCAGCGCCAACACAGGAAATAGCAATCAGCCCCAGCATTTT. The whole variable domain, filled in from reference TRBV19 and TRBJ1-5, reads DGGITQSPKYLFRKEGQNVTLSCEQNLNHDAMYWYRQDPGQGLRLIYYSQIVNDFQKGDIAEGYSVSREKKESFPLTVTSAQKNPTAFYLCASANTGNSNQPQHFGDGTRLSIL.

V is TRBV7-9 and J is TRBJ2-2; 7 positions match TRBD1. Germline CDR1 and CDR2: SEHNR and FQNEAQ (reference sequence). The CDR3 is 15 amino acids. As DNA, the CDR3 is TGTGCTACGGGGCCAGGGACAGATGGCACCGGGGAGCTGTTTTTT. This sequence encodes CATGPGTDGTGELFF.

The V and J genes are TRBV11-2 and TRBJ2-3; TRBD2 matches at 8 bases. The CDR3 consists of 14 residues. V lost 5 bases and J lost 6; bases outside the gene matches: 7. The V gene's germline CDR1 is SGHAT and CDR2 FQNNGV. In nucleotides, the CDR3 is TGTGCCAGCAGCCGTAGCGGGACATTGGATACGCAGTATTTT. It codes for CASSRSGTLDTQYF. The full variable domain, rest sourced from reference TRBV11-2 and TRBJ2-3, is EAGVAQSPRYKIIEKRQSVAFWCNPISGHATLYWYQQILGQGPKLLIQFQNNGVVDDSQLPKDRFSAERLKGVDSTLKIQPAKLEDSAVYLCASSRSGTLDTQYFGPGTRLTVL.

The chain employs TRBV28 and TRBJ1-2, with no clear D. CDR3 length equals 11 residues. Trimming took 3 bases from V and 8 from J, leaving 7 bases between them. Germline CDR1 is MDHEN and CDR2 is SYDVKM. CDR3 nucleotide sequence: TGTGCCAGCAGTTTTGTTGCGGGCTACACCTTC. Its translation: CASSFVAGYTF.

This rearrangement joins TRBV21-1 to TRBJ1-2; TRBD1, as called in the table, went unchecked against the DNA. TRBV21-1 is recorded as a pseudogene. This CDR3 is 16 amino acids long. The CDR3 DNA reads TGTGCCAGCAGCAAAGTACCTAGACAGGACGCGGATGGCTACACCTTC. It encodes CASSKVPRQDADGYTF.

The genes are TRBV9 and TRBJ2-1; D is unclear. Germline V gene data show CDR1 as SGDLS and CDR2 as YYNGEE. The V end was cut by 1 base, the J end by 0 bases, with 8 bases between. The CDR3 extends over 15 amino acids. The CDR3 sequence is CASSVFESSYNEQFF. The CDR3 nucleotides read TGTGCCAGCAGCGTATTCGAGAGCTCCTACAATGAGCAGTTCTTC. Filled out from reference TRBV9 and TRBJ2-1, the complete variable domain reads DSGVTQTPKHLITATGQRVTLRCSPRSGDLSVYWYQQSLDQGLQFLIQYYNGEERAKGNILERFSAQQFPDLHSELNLSSLELGDSALYFCASSVFESSYNEQFFGPGTRLTVL.

This CDR3 reads CSAGRVGEQFF. The CDR3 coding sequence is TGCAGTGCAGGCCGGGTAGGCGAGCAGTTCTTC. This chain connects TRBV20-1 to TRBJ2-1; D is unresolved. This CDR3 comprises 11 residues. CDR1 is DFQATT, CDR2 SNEGSKA, per germline (reference sequence). Trimming took off 6 bases at V and 10 bases at J, with 13 bases between the two ends.

This chain uses TRBV9 with TRBJ2-3; the match to TRBD2 covers 13 bases. V lost 4 bases to trimming and J lost 6 bases; unmatched junction nucleotides: 8. Germline V gene data show CDR1 as SGDLS and CDR2 as YYNGEE. The CDR3 is 16 amino acids. As DNA, the CDR3 is TGTGCCAGCAGCCAACTAGCGGGAGGGACTGGGGATACGCAGTATTTT. Translated: CASSQLAGGTGDTQYF.

V gene TRBV6-1 combines with J gene TRBJ1-2; unclear D gene. V was cut by 6 bases and J by 7 bases, with 18 bases left in between. The CDR3 contains 14 residues. Germline CDR1 and CDR2: MNHNS and SASEGT. The CDR3 DNA reads TGTGCCAGCAGCCAGAGACAATCAGGTAGTGGCTACACCTTC. This translates into CASSQRQSGSGYTF.

This chain uses TRBV5-1 with TRBJ2-2, with TRBD1 identical over 8 bases. This CDR3 has 17 residues. Germline V gives CDR1 SGHRS, CDR2 YFSETQ. Germline trimming cut 4 bases from V and 5 bases from J; bases unmatched to any gene: 13. DNA for the CDR3: TGCGCCAGCAGCCCAGACCCGAGGACAGGGACTACCGGGGAGCTGTTTTTT. As protein: CASSPDPRTGTTGELFF.

The J gene is TRBJ2-1, the V gene TRBV10-2; TRBD2 matches at 8 bases. V dropped 3 bases and J dropped 0; count of bases not matched to a gene: 4. The CDR3 has 16 residues. In germline, CDR1 is WSHSY, CDR2 SAAADI. The CDR3 DNA reads TGCGCCAGCAGTGATATCGGGGGGGCCTCCTACAATGAGCAGTTCTTC. It encodes CASSDIGGASYNEQFF.

The chain carries TRBV18 and TRBJ1-3; perhaps TRBD1 as D (5 bases). V lost 6 bases to trimming and J lost 0 bases, with 12 bases between them. This CDR3 is built from 15 residues. Per the germline V gene, CDR1 is KGHSH and CDR2 is LQKENI. The CDR3: CASSPREDSGNTIYF. The CDR3 region has the DNA TGTGCCAGCTCCCCCAGGGAGGACTCTGGAAACACCATATATTTT. Variable domain in full (rest from reference TRBV18 and TRBJ1-3): NAGVMQNPRHLVRRRGQEARLRCSPMKGHSHVYWYRQLPEEGLKFMVYLQKENIIDESGMPKERFSAEFPKEGPSILRIQQVVRGDSAAYFCASSPREDSGNTIYFGEGSWLTVV.

The V and J genes are TRBV5-1 and TRBJ1-5, with D possibly being TRBD1 (6 bases). In germline, CDR1 is SGHRS, CDR2 YFSETQ. The V end was cut by 0 bases, the J end by 6 bases, with 16 bases between. The CDR3 runs to 16 residues. DNA of the CDR3: TGCGCCAGCAGCTTGGCCGGAGCAGGGACAAGTCAGCCCCAGCATTTT. Translated: CASSLAGAGTSQPQHF.

This clone was found once. V and J are TRBV5-4 and TRBJ1-4, with TRBD1 matching 7 bases. CDR3 length: 14 amino acids. The germline gives CDR1 SGHNT, CDR2 YYREEE (reference sequence). Trimming removed 5 bases from V and 6 bases from J; junction bases left unmatched: 7. CDR3 amino acids: CASSVSGTDEKLFF. Here the CDR3 DNA reads TGTGCCAGCAGTGTCTCCGGGACAGATGAAAAACTGTTTTTT.

The chain couples TRBV7-6 to TRBJ2-7; 9 positions match TRBD2. There are 14 residues in the CDR3. CDR1 SGHVS and CDR2 FNYEAQ come from the germline V gene. J gave up 4 bases and V 2 bases, and 3 bases lay outside the gene matches. Here the CDR3 reads CASSLLAGRYEQYF. Written as DNA, the CDR3 is TGTGCCAGCAGCTTACTAGCGGGGAGGTACGAGCAGTACTTC.

This clone was counted a single time. The V and J genes are TRBV7-9 and TRBJ1-1; 7 bases fit TRBD1. V trimming: 6 bases; J trimming: 4 bases; junction bases outside the gene matches: 8. Germline-derived CDR1 and CDR2 are SEHNR and FQNEAQ (reference sequence). CDR3 size: 14 residues. CDR3 in amino acids: CASRNRGGGTEAFF. CDR3 in DNA: TGTGCCAGCAGAAACAGGGGTGGGGGCACTGAAGCTTTCTTT.

This sequence joins TRBV4-2 and TRBJ2-3; TRBD2 matches 15 bases. The CDR3 totals 18 residues. V lost 4 bases to trimming and J lost 0 bases; unmatched junction nucleotides: 5. Germline CDR1 and CDR2: LGHNA and YNFKEQ. CDR3 sequence reads: CASSRGLAGGPSTDTQYF. The CDR3, as DNA: TGTGCCAGCAGCCGCGGACTAGCGGGAGGGCCTAGCACAGATACGCAGTATTTT.

DNA for the CDR3: TGCGCCAGCAGCTTGGATCGCGGCATAGAAGCTTTCTTT. Its translation: CASSLDRGIEAFF. J is TRBJ1-1 and V is TRBV5-1; D is unresolved. The germline CDR1 and CDR2 sequences are SGHRS and YFSETQ. Trimming took 0 bases from V and 8 from J, leaving 11 bases between them. This CDR3 has 13 amino acids.

The rearrangement links TRBV2 to TRBJ1-4; weak D call: TRBD1 (6 bases). V dropped 7 bases and J dropped 0 bases, with 12 bases sitting between them. The CDR3 is 15 residues long. The germline V gene encodes CDR1 SNHLY and CDR2 FYNNEI. This CDR3 is CASKLDRSTNEKLFF. The CDR3 DNA sequence: TGTGCCAGCAAGTTGGACAGATCAACTAATGAAAAACTGTTTTTT. Drawing the rest from reference TRBV2 and TRBJ1-4, the complete variable domain is EPEVTQTPSHQVTQMGQEVILRCVPISNHLYFYWYRQILGQKVEFLVSFYNNEISEKSEIFDDQFSVERPDGSNFTLKIRSTKLEDSAMYFCASKLDRSTNEKLFFGSGTQLSVL.

The V gene is TRBV6-1, the J gene TRBJ1-1; D is ambiguous. Per the germline V gene, CDR1 is MNHNS and CDR2 is SASEGT. The CDR3 is 12 residues long. Trimming removed 3 bases at V and 4 bases at J, with 6 bases between. The CDR3 reads CASSESFTEAFF. As DNA, the CDR3 is TGTGCCAGCAGTGAGTCCTTCACTGAAGCTTTCTTT.

This rearrangement joins TRBV5-6 to TRBJ2-3, with 10 bases lining up with TRBD1. The CDR3 runs 15 residues. Trimming at V came to 2 bases and at J to 5 bases, leaving 5 bases not matched to a gene. CDR1 SGHDT and CDR2 YYEEEE come from the germline V gene. CDR3 region: CASSFGTGEIDTQYF. CDR3 nucleotide sequence: TGTGCCAGCAGCTTTGGGACAGGGGAAATAGATACGCAGTATTTT.

This chain's CDR3 is CASSLDQGEQYF. For the CDR3, the DNA is TGTGCCAGCAGCTTAGACCAGGGTGAGCAGTACTTC. The V and J genes are TRBV7-9 and TRBJ2-7; weak D call: TRBD1 (5 bases). The CDR3 covers 12 residues. Germline CDR1 and CDR2: SEHNR and FQNEAQ (reference sequence). V was cut by 1 base and J by 7 bases, with 8 bases left in between.

The chain has TRBV2 and TRBJ1-5, with D unclear. Germline V gives CDR1 SNHLY, CDR2 FYNNEI. V dropped 0 bases and J dropped 2 bases, with 23 bases sitting between them. This CDR3 region has 20 residues. The CDR3 reads CASSEAVSAGRIVGNQPQHF. CDR3 DNA sequence: TGTGCCAGCAGTGAAGCAGTATCGGCGGGGAGAATAGTGGGCAATCAGCCCCAGCATTTT.

This chain joins TRBV5-1 and TRBJ2-1; 7 bases are a match to TRBD1. Trimming took 4 bases from V and 15 from J; bases not matched to a gene: 16. Germline loops: CDR1 SGHRS, CDR2 YFSETQ. The length of the CDR3 is 14 residues. CDR3 DNA: TGCGCCAGCAGCCCAGGGACAGACGCTTCCGGCGGGTTCTTC. This encodes CASSPGTDASGGFF.